Listed here are 19 T cell receptor beta chains from one sample, sequenced in a study of T cells in Graves' hyperthyroidism and ophthalmopathy. Authors of the study amplified TCR beta CDR3 regions from RNA transcripts. HTBI primers drove first-round RT-PCR of the TCR CDR3. TCRdb ran MiXCR on the multiplex PCR reads and lists one entry per CDR3 protein. The repertoire includes around 720,000 distinct CDR3 sequences, about a third of them detected once, and about a third sits in the top ten. Sequenced material: blood. The receptors were sampled from a woman in her thirties or forties with Graves' hyperthyroidism.

The chain has TRBV7-9 and TRBJ1-6; D is unresolved. The V gene lost 0 bases and the J gene lost 7 bases, with 10 bases spanning the gap. The CDR3 runs 15 residues. CDR1 is SEHNR, CDR2 FQNEAQ, per germline (reference sequence). CDR3 nucleotide sequence: TGTGCCAGCAGCTTAGCGCGTACGAGGAATTCACCCCTCCACTTT. Translated, it gives CASSLARTRNSPLHF. Variable domain in full (rest from reference TRBV7-9 and TRBJ1-6): DTGVSQNPRHKITKRGQNVTFRCDPISEHNRLYWYRQTLGQGPEFLTYFQNEAQLEKSRLLSDRFSAERPKGSFSTLEIQRTEQGDSAMYLCASSLARTRNSPLHFGNGTRLTVT.

This clonotype was observed many times. Its ends do not fully match the called genes, so a read error is possible. This chain uses TRBV7-7 with TRBJ1-5, with D hard to call. This CDR3 contains 17 residues. CDR1 SSHAT and CDR2 FNYEAQ come from the germline V gene (reference sequence). CDR3 region: CASSLKADGSSNQPQHF. CDR3 nucleotides: TGTGCTAGCAGCTTAAAGGCGGACGGGAGTAGCAATCAGCCCCAGCATTTT. The variable domain in full, with the rest retrieved from reference TRBV7-7 and TRBJ1-5, is GAGVSQSPRYKVTKRGQDVTLRCDPISSHATLYWYQQALGQGPEFLTYFNYEAQPDKSGLPSDRFSAERPEGSISTLTIQRTEQRDSAMYRCASSLKADGSSNQPQHFGDGTRLSIL.

This clonotype showed up just a few times. V and J are TRBV29-1 and TRBJ2-3; 8 nucleotides match TRBD1. Per the germline V gene, CDR1 is SQVTM and CDR2 is ANQGSEA. The CDR3 length is 13 residues. V lost 7 bases and J lost 8; bases outside the gene matches: 11. This CDR3 reads CSAGDRSAATQYF. As DNA, the CDR3 is TGCAGCGCCGGGGACAGGTCGGCGGCTACGCAGTATTTT.

In the case of this clonotype: One base away lies a much larger clone, so this may be a sequencing read error. This likely comes from a read error, as the CDR3 has no conserved phenylalanine or tryptophan at its end. This chain uses TRBV20-1 with TRBJ1-1; TRBD1 is a possible D gene (5 bases). This CDR3 contains 13 residues. Trimming took off 4 bases at V and 4 bases at J, with 13 bases between the two ends. CDR1 is DFQATT and CDR2 is SNEGSKA in the germline V gene (reference sequence). This CDR3 reads CSATNQGITEAFL. CDR3 in DNA: TGCAGTGCTACAAACCAGGGTATCACTGAAGCTTTCCTT.

This clonotype came up many times. V and J are TRBV13 and TRBJ2-7; weak D call: TRBD1 (6 bases). The germline V and J ends were trimmed by 2 bases and 2 bases, with 10 bases remaining between them. Germline lookup yields CDR1 PRHDT and CDR2 FYEKMQ (reference sequence). CDR3 size: 14 residues. The CDR3: CASSLQRGTYEQYF. CDR3 DNA sequence: TGTGCCAGCAGCTTACAAAGGGGGACCTACGAGCAGTACTTC.

This clonotype was observed a single time. This likely comes from a read error, as the CDR3 has no conserved phenylalanine or tryptophan at its end. No DNA is shown, since the ends of the CDR3 on it are uncertain; the CDR3 is the one TCRdb lists. The chain links TRBV10-3 to TRBJ1-1. The CDR3 extends over 8 residues, inclusive of both ends. CDR1 ENHRY and CDR2 SYGVKD come from the germline V gene. CDR3 amino acids: CAISDATP.

This clonotype was observed once. The V and J genes are TRBV10-2 and TRBJ1-4, with D hard to call. V gave up 7 bases and J gave up 0 bases, with 12 bases separating them. CDR3 length: 15 amino acids. From germline, CDR1 is WSHSY and CDR2 SAAADI. CDR3 protein: CASMKGRTTNEKLFF. In nucleotides, the CDR3 is TGCGCCAGCATGAAAGGGCGGACAACTAATGAAAAACTGTTTTTT.

On this clonotype itself: Given a much more abundant clone one base away, this may be a read error. The V gene is TRBV29-1, the J gene TRBJ1-2; D is undetermined. Germline V gene lookup returns CDR1 SQVTM and CDR2 ANQGSEA. CDR3 length equals 10 residues. V was pared by 4 bases and J by 7 bases, with 7 bases between. The chain's CDR3 is CSVGESGYTF. In nucleotides, the CDR3 is TGCAGCGTTGGAGAGAGTGGCTACACCTTC.

There are many counts of this clonotype. This rearrangement joins TRBV29-1 to TRBJ1-1; 10 bases agree with TRBD1. The CDR3 is made up of 12 amino acids. Germline V gene data show CDR1 as SQVTM and CDR2 as ANQGSEA. Trimming took 4 bases from V and 5 from J; bases not matched to a gene: 1. CDR3 nucleotides: TGCAGCGTTGGACAGGGGGCGACTGAAGCTTTCTTT. Translating gives CSVGQGATEAFF.

This sequence joins TRBV20-1 and TRBJ1-5, with 11 bases lining up with TRBD1. CDR3 length: 12 amino acids. The V and J ends lost 7 bases and 6 bases, in that order; junction bases with no gene match: 2. Germline-derived CDR1 and CDR2 are DFQATT and SNEGSKA (reference sequence). CDR3 sequence reads: CSVDRGLQPQHF. CDR3 in DNA: TGCAGTGTGGACAGGGGGCTTCAGCCCCAGCATTTT.

This clonotype was seen repeatedly, ten times or more. V and J are TRBV7-3 and TRBJ2-5, with 7 bases aligning to TRBD1. V dropped 2 bases and J dropped 2; count of bases not matched to a gene: 5. From germline, CDR1 is SGHTA and CDR2 FQGTGA. The CDR3 spans 15 residues. CDR3 DNA: TGTGCCAGCAGCTTACTTGGGACAGCGCAAGAGACCCAGTACTTC. This sequence encodes CASSLLGTAQETQYF.

The rearrangement links TRBV19 to TRBJ2-7; D may be TRBD1 (7 bases). V lost 9 bases and J 5 bases, leaving 23 bases between the germline ends. Germline V gene sequence: CDR1 LNHDA, CDR2 SQIVND (reference sequence). The CDR3 is 15 amino acids. CDR3 amino acids: CASSLGGGTLNEQYF. CDR3 nucleotides: TGTGCCAGCAGTCTAGGGGGCGGGACGTTGAACGAGCAGTACTTC.

In its sample, this clonotype was seen many times. V is TRBV10-3 and J is TRBJ1-2; D is perhaps TRBD1 (5 bases). V was shortened by 5 bases and J by 4 bases, with 11 bases between the two germline ends. Germline V gene lookup returns CDR1 ENHRY and CDR2 SYGVKD. This CDR3 comprises 13 residues. The CDR3 DNA follows: TGTGCCATCAGTTCGACGGGACGCTATGGCTACACCTTC. Its protein product is CAISSTGRYGYTF.

V is TRBV7-9 and J is TRBJ1-1; 7 nucleotides agree with TRBD1. Germline V lookup: CDR1 SEHNR, CDR2 FQNEAQ (reference sequence). The CDR3 runs 16 residues. The V and J ends lost 4 bases and 3 bases, in that order; junction bases with no gene match: 11. This CDR3 is CASSSRLQGSYTEAFF. DNA for the CDR3: TGTGCCAGCAGCTCTAGGTTACAGGGGTCCTACACTGAAGCTTTCTTT. The whole variable domain, filled in from reference TRBV7-9 and TRBJ1-1, reads DTGVSQNPRHKITKRGQNVTFRCDPISEHNRLYWYRQTLGQGPEFLTYFQNEAQLEKSRLLSDRFSAERPKGSFSTLEIQRTEQGDSAMYLCASSSRLQGSYTEAFFGQGTRLTVV.

The gene calls are TRBV6-5 and TRBJ1-2; 9 nucleotides agree with TRBD1. Unmatched junction bases numbered 3, after V lost 0 bases and J lost 4 bases. Germline lookup yields CDR1 MNHEY and CDR2 SVGAGI. CDR3 length equals 15 residues. This CDR3 reads CASSYSDRGGYGYTF. CDR3 nucleotides: TGTGCCAGCAGTTACTCGGACAGGGGCGGCTATGGCTACACCTTC.

Worth noting for this clonotype: The CDR3 does not close with the conserved phenylalanine or tryptophan, likely indicating a read error. The chain joins TRBV2 to TRBJ1-2; TRBD1 matches 10 bases. This CDR3 is 14 amino acids long. V lost 5 bases and J lost 6; bases outside the gene matches: 6. Germline values: CDR1 SNHLY, CDR2 FYNNEI. DNA of the CDR3: TGTGCCAGCAGTCTACTCGGGACAGGGGATGGCTACACCCTC. It yields the protein CASSLLGTGDGYTL.

This clonotype was found a few times. The chain couples TRBV7-2 to TRBJ1-4; possible D gene TRBD1, 6 bases. CDR1 and CDR2 (germline): SGHTA, FQGNSA. The CDR3 is made up of 16 amino acids. V lost 1 base, J lost 4 bases, and 13 bases lay in between. CDR3 sequence reads: CASSLGQGRGNEKLFF. CDR3 in DNA: TGTGCCAGCAGCTTAGGGCAGGGGAGGGGTAATGAAAAACTGTTTTTT.

V usage is TRBV7-9 and J usage is TRBJ1-3, with D hard to call. Germline-derived CDR1 and CDR2 are SEHNR and FQNEAQ (reference sequence). This CDR3 has 18 residues. V was pared by 1 base and J by 0 bases, with 16 bases between. The CDR3 here is CASSLGTFALPSGNTIYF. The CDR3 DNA reads as TGTGCCAGCAGCTTAGGGACTTTTGCGTTGCCCTCTGGAAACACCATATATTTT.

This clonotype was counted many times. V gene TRBV2 combines with J gene TRBJ2-5, with 7 bases fitting TRBD1. The trim removed 10 bases at V and 2 bases at J, leaving 7 bases unmatched. Germline loops: CDR1 SNHLY, CDR2 FYNNEI. The CDR3 runs to 13 residues. The CDR3: CATGTVEQETQYF. CDR3 bases: TGTGCCACAGGGACAGTAGAACAAGAGACCCAGTACTTC.